This is a list of T cell receptor beta chains from one sample in a study of T cells after yellow fever vaccination. One entry per CDR3 protein results from TCRdb running MiXCR on the 5' RACE reads. This table holds some 240,000 distinct CDR3 sequences, 3.2% found once. Source: CD4+ T cells sorted from PBMCs, taken 10 days after the yellow fever booster vaccination. These receptors all come from a man aged 18 to 29 who received the YFV17D yellow fever vaccine. The CDR3 runs from the conserved cysteine through the conserved F or W. The D gene is left open where the match is weak. Clone sizes are given selectively: once, few, many, or a class where the clone is expanded.

CDR3nt	CDR3aa	v_gene	j_gene	d_gene	abundance
TGCGCCAGCAGCCAAGATACCGGAACCCGAACTGAAGCTTTCTTT	CASSQDTGTRTEAFF	TRBV4-3	TRBJ1-1	.	few
TGTGCCAGCTCACCTATCGGAGATCACGGCTACACCTTC	CASSPIGDHGYTF	TRBV18	TRBJ1-2	.	many
TGTGCCAGCGCCCGCGGCGGGGGTTACCAAGAGACCCAGTACTTC	CASARGGGYQETQYF	TRBV5-6	TRBJ2-5	TRBD2	many
TGCGCCAGCAGCTTGGACCAAATGGACAAAGAGTCAAACACTGAAGCTTTCTTT	CASSLDQMDKESNTEAFF	TRBV5-1	TRBJ1-1	.	few
TGTGCCATCAGTGAAGGGTTGTACGTCGCCCAGTACTTC	CAISEGLYVAQYF	TRBV10-3	TRBJ2-5	.	.
TGTGCCACCAGCAGAGATAACGGGGATAGCAATCAGCCCCAGCATTTT	CATSRDNGDSNQPQHF	TRBV15	TRBJ1-5	.	many
TGTGCCAGCAGTGAAAATGGGGGAAACACAGATACGCAGTATTTT	CASSENGGNTDTQYF	TRBV25-1	TRBJ2-3	.	many
TGCAGTGCTAGTGAGTGGCAGGGACGACAGCCCCAGCATTTT	CSASEWQGRQPQHF	TRBV20-1	TRBJ1-5	.	.
TGTGCCAGCAGCCAGTCGACAGGGGCCATGAACACTGAAGCTTTCTTT	CASSQSTGAMNTEAFF	TRBV3-1	TRBJ1-1	TRBD1	few
TGTGCCAGCAAGGGACCCCTGGGTGAGCAGTTCTTC	CASKGPLGEQFF	TRBV3-1	TRBJ2-1	.	few
TGTGCTAGCAGCTTAGAAGGTTTTGGGGAGCTGTTTTTT	CASSLEGFGELFF	TRBV7-7	TRBJ2-2	.	.
TGTGCCAGTAGTATCGGGGTAGCAGAGACCCAGTACTTC	CASSIGVAETQYF	TRBV19	TRBJ2-5	.	many
TGCGCCAGCAGTCGGGACATGCCCAACACTGAAGCTTTCTTT	CASSRDMPNTEAFF	TRBV5-1	TRBJ1-1	.	many
TGTGCCAGCAGCCCTAGGTGGGGGGCCGGTCAGCCCCAGCATTTT	CASSPRWGAGQPQHF	TRBV7-2	TRBJ1-5	.	few
TGCAGTGCGCCTCGGGCACTCTCCACAGATACGCAGTATTTT	CSAPRALSTDTQYF	TRBV20-1	TRBJ2-3	.	many
TGTGCCAGCAGCTTCTACAGGACCTACGAGCAGTACTTC	CASSFYRTYEQYF	TRBV7-2	TRBJ2-7	.	few
TGTGCCAGCAGTTACCGACCCTCAGGGGGAGGTGCTTTCTTT	CASSYRPSGGGAFF	TRBV28	TRBJ1-1	TRBD1	many
TGTGCCAGCAGCCCTGGGACAGGGGACAGCGATACGCAGTATTTT	CASSPGTGDSDTQYF	TRBV7-8	TRBJ2-3	TRBD1	many
TGTGCCAGCAGTGAAGCGCGCAGTGGGGAGCAGTACTTC	CASSEARSGEQYF	TRBV6-1	TRBJ2-7	.	.
TGTGCCACCAGGCGGGGCAATCAGCCCCAGCATTTT	CATRRGNQPQHF	TRBV7-2	TRBJ1-5	.	.
TGTGCCAGTACCAGCTATAGCAATCAGCCCCAGCATTTT	CASTSYSNQPQHF	TRBV19	TRBJ1-5	.	.
TGTGCCAGCAGCTCCAGGGACCCGAATTCACCCCTCCACTTT	CASSSRDPNSPLHF	TRBV7-8	TRBJ1-6	.	few
TGTGCCAGCAGTCTACAGGGCCTGGGTGAAGCTTTCTTT	CASSLQGLGEAFF	TRBV7-9	TRBJ1-1	.	many
TGCGCCAGCAGCTTGGATGCGTGGACGGAGTATGGCTACACCTTC	CASSLDAWTEYGYTF	TRBV5-1	TRBJ1-2	.	many
TGTGCCAGCAGCCCCGGGGGAGCCTATGGCTACACCTTC	CASSPGGAYGYTF	TRBV3-1	TRBJ1-2	.	many
TGTGCCAGCTCGCGGACTAGCGGGGGGGAATACAATGAGCAGTTCTTC	CASSRTSGGEYNEQFF	TRBV18	TRBJ2-1	TRBD2	many
TGTGCCAGCAGCGCCCCAGGGGGCACCTACGAGCAGTACTTC	CASSAPGGTYEQYF	TRBV5-4	TRBJ2-7	TRBD1	.
TGTGCCAGCAGCTCTTCGGGGGCGTACGGGTTAGCTTTCTTT	CASSSSGAYGLAFF	TRBV28	TRBJ1-1	.	few
TGTGCCATCACCGGGACAGGCGGTGAAAAACTGTTTTTT	CAITGTGGEKLFF	TRBV10-3	TRBJ1-4	TRBD1	many
TGCAGTGCTGCAAGGCACAGGGGGCGGAATGAGCAGTTCTTC	CSAARHRGRNEQFF	TRBV20-1	TRBJ2-1	TRBD1	many
TGCAGCGTAACCTTCGGACAGAACAATCAGCCCCAGCATTTT	CSVTFGQNNQPQHF	TRBV29-1	TRBJ1-5	.	few
TGTGCCAGCAGTGCCCCGGTAGCGGGGCTCACAGATACGCAGTATTTT	CASSAPVAGLTDTQYF	TRBV6-2/TRBV6-3	TRBJ2-3	TRBD2	many
TGCGCCAGCAGCTTGTCTCCGGGACAGGGTTACGAGCAGTACTTC	CASSLSPGQGYEQYF	TRBV5-1	TRBJ2-7	TRBD1	many
TGTGCCAGCAGTTTTGCGGCGGGGGTTGGCACAGATACGCAGTATTTT	CASSFAAGVGTDTQYF	TRBV12-3/TRBV12-4	TRBJ2-3	TRBD2	many
TGTGCCAGCAGCTTAGTGCCAGGGGGGACCCAGTACTTC	CASSLVPGGTQYF	TRBV7-2	TRBJ2-5	TRBD1	many
TGTGCCAGCAGTGAATTCACAGGCAACCCCTACGAGCAGTACTTC	CASSEFTGNPYEQYF	TRBV25-1	TRBJ2-7	.	few
TGTGCCAGCAGCGCTATGACAGGGGGTTATGGCTACACCTTC	CASSAMTGGYGYTF	TRBV7-2	TRBJ1-2	TRBD1	.
TGTGCCAGCAGCTTCGACCAAGTAGCGGTTACGAACACCGGGGAGCTGTTTTTT	CASSFDQVAVTNTGELFF	TRBV11-2	TRBJ2-2	.	many
TGTGCCAGCAGTTTCTCGGGACTCAGCTCCTACGAGCAGTACTTC	CASSFSGLSSYEQYF	TRBV6-5	TRBJ2-7	.	.
TGCAGTGCCCTCGAGGTTTTAGACGGGACCCTGATGCCCCAGCATTTT	CSALEVLDGTLMPQHF	TRBV20-1	TRBJ1-5	.	many
TGTGCCAGCAGCTTAAAAGGAGGGTCAACTGAAGCTTTCTTT	CASSLKGGSTEAFF	TRBV7-9	TRBJ1-1	.	many
TGTGCCAGTAGTATAGGGGGCTGGAAAGAGACCCAGTACTTC	CASSIGGWKETQYF	TRBV19	TRBJ2-5	.	.
TGTGCCAGCAGCCAAGAGGGGGCCCCCTACAATGAGCAGTTCTTC	CASSQEGAPYNEQFF	TRBV4-2	TRBJ2-1	.	.
TGTGCCAGCAGCCGCCGGGACAGCCTCCTGCCCCAGCATTTT	CASSRRDSLLPQHF	TRBV3-1	TRBJ1-5	TRBD1	.
TGCGCCAGCAGCTTGGATCCAGGACGGGGCACAGATACGCAGTATTTT	CASSLDPGRGTDTQYF	TRBV5-1	TRBJ2-3	.	many
TGCAGTGCTGGGGGAGGTTACAATGAGCAGTTCTTC	CSAGGGYNEQFF	TRBV20-1	TRBJ2-1	.	once
TGTGCCAGCGCGGGGCCAGGGGCCCACTTC	CASAGPGAHF	TRBV7-9	TRBJ2-7	.	many